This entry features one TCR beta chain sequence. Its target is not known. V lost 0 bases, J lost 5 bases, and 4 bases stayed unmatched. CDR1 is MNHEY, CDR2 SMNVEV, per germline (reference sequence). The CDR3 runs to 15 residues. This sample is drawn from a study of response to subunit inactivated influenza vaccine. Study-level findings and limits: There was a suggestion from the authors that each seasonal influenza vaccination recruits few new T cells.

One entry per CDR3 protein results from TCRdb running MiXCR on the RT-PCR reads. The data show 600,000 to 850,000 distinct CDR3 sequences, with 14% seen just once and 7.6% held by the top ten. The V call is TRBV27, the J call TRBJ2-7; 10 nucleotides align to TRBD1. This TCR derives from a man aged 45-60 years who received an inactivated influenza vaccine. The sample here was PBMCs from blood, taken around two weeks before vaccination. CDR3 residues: CASSLSDRGYHEQYF. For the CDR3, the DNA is TGTGCCAGCAGTTTATCGGACAGGGGGTACCACGAGCAGTACTTC.